These T cell receptor beta chains were read from a single sample in a study of cytomegalovirus exposure and HLA in healthy donors. Generated by immunoSEQ multiplex PCR, the TCRdb table keeps only in-frame clones and is missing some. The sample contains about 70,000 clones, about 94% of which appear only once. The sequenced sample consisted of PBMCs. Receptors were obtained from a man younger than 30 in good health and CMV-seropositive. Both conserved end residues are part of each CDR3. The D gene is left open where the match is weak. Clone sizes are given selectively: once, few, many, or a class where the clone is expanded.

clone_size | j_call | v_call | d_call | cdr3_nt | cdr3_aa
NA | TRBJ1-1 | TRBV15 | TRBD1 | TGTGCCACCAGCAGGGGCGTGGGGACAGGACGTACTGAAGCTTTCTTT | CATSRGVGTGRTEAFF
NA | TRBJ2-3 | TRBV6-6 | TRBD2 | TGTGCCAGCAAGAGGGACGGGAGGGCCCCAGATACGCAGTATTTT | CASKRDGRAPDTQYF
NA | TRBJ2-5 | TRBV28 | TRBD1 | TGTGCCAGCAGGCCGGGACAGAGCCAAGAGACCCAGTACTTC | CASRPGQSQETQYF
NA | TRBJ2-7 | TRBV10-1 | NA | TGCGCCAGCAGTGAGGGGCCTTTCTACGAGCAGTACTTC | CASSEGPFYEQYF
NA | TRBJ2-3 | TRBV6-1 | NA | TGTGCCAGCAGCATCCGGACAGAGTTCTCAGATACGCAGTATTTT | CASSIRTEFSDTQYF
once | TRBJ2-3 | TRBV28 | TRBD1 | TGTGCCAGCAGTGGGACAGGGGGGGCAGATACGCAGTATTTT | CASSGTGGADTQYF
NA | TRBJ2-5 | TRBV27 | NA | TGTGCCAGCAGTCCGACAGAAGACCAAGAGACCCAGTACTTC | CASSPTEDQETQYF
NA | TRBJ2-7 | TRBV28 | NA | TGTGCCAGCAGTTTGGGAGGGGGCGAGCAGTACTTC | CASSLGGGEQYF
NA | TRBJ1-4 | TRBV6-1 | NA | TGTGCCAGCAACTCACCCCGGGACTATGATGAAAAACTGTTTTTT | CASNSPRDYDEKLFF
NA | TRBJ2-7 | TRBV5-1 | TRBD1 | TGCGCCAGCAGCGCTGGATGTGAACCCGGGACAGGGATCTGCGAGCAGTACTTC | CASSAGCEPGTGICEQYF
once | TRBJ1-2 | TRBV7-3 | TRBD1 | TGTGCCAGCAGCAAGACGCCCCGGGACAGGGGTGACTATGGCTACACCTTC | CASSKTPRDRGDYGYTF
NA | TRBJ2-2 | TRBV28 | NA | TGTGCCAGCAGTTGGGCGCAGGGGGGCCCTCTCACCGGGGAGCTGTTTTTT | CASSWAQGGPLTGELFF
NA | TRBJ2-4 | TRBV2 | TRBD1 | TGTGCCAGCAGTGAACGGACAGGGCAAGACATTCAGTACTTC | CASSERTGQDIQYF
once | TRBJ2-3 | TRBV2 | NA | TGTGCCAGCAGTGACGACGGAGGTACAGATACGCAGTATTTT | CASSDDGGTDTQYF
NA | TRBJ2-3 | TRBV5-4 | NA | TGTGCGTTCATGGCCCGGGGGAGGACTAGCACAGATACGCAGTATTTT | CAFMARGRTSTDTQYF
NA | TRBJ2-7 | TRBV29-1 | NA | TGCAGCGCTGGGCACCTCTACGAGCAGTACTTC | CSAGHLYEQYF
NA | TRBJ2-7 | TRBV27 | TRBD1 | TGTGCCAGCAGTTCCGACAGGGCTTACGAGCAGTACTTC | CASSSDRAYEQYF
NA | TRBJ1-1 | TRBV29-1 | TRBD1 | TGCAGCGTTGAGGTGGGACAGGGGATCGACGAGGAAGCTTTCTTT | CSVEVGQGIDEEAFF
NA | TRBJ2-7 | TRBV30 | TRBD1 | TGTGCCTGGAGTGTAGTACAGGGGGGCCTACGCGAGCAGTACTTC | CAWSVVQGGLREQYF
few | TRBJ2-7 | TRBV11-2 | TRBD1 | TGTGCCAGCAGCCTAAATGACAGGGGGCTTCGCCCCTACGAGCAGTACTTC | CASSLNDRGLRPYEQYF
NA | TRBJ2-2 | TRBV2 | TRBD2 | TGTGCCAGCGGCGGGTCTAGCGGGAACCCCACCGGGGAGCTGTTTTTT | CASGGSSGNPTGELFF
NA | TRBJ2-1 | TRBV11-3 | NA | TGTGCCAGCAGCTCGCAGGGGCATGAGCAGTTCTTC | CASSSQGHEQFF
NA | TRBJ2-2 | TRBV10-3 | TRBD2 | TGTGCCATCAGTGGGACTAGCGGGTTGACCGGGGAGCTGTTTTTT | CAISGTSGLTGELFF
NA | TRBJ2-2 | TRBV9 | TRBD2 | TGTGCCAGCAGCGTAGATCGGACTAGCGGGAGGAACACCGGGGAGCTGTTTTTT | CASSVDRTSGRNTGELFF
NA | TRBJ2-3 | TRBV7-9 | TRBD2 | TGTGCCAGCAGCTTAGCTCTACACCTTAGCGGGACCAGCACAGATACGCAGTATTTT | CASSLALHLSGTSTDTQYF
NA | TRBJ2-3 | TRBV5-4 | NA | TGTGCCAGCAGCTTGCCTAGTTCAGATACGCAGTATTTT | CASSLPSSDTQYF
once | TRBJ2-3 | TRBV29-1 | NA | TGCAGCGTTGAAGATCTTGGCGGCGCAACGATGCGGGATACGCAGTATTTT | CSVEDLGGATMRDTQYF
NA | TRBJ1-5 | TRBV6-1 | NA | TGTGCCAGCATTAGTTGGGGGGAGGGGCCGCCCCAGCATTTT | CASISWGEGPPQHF
NA | TRBJ2-7 | TRBV4-2 | TRBD1 | TGTGCCAGCAGCCAAGTCTCATCCAGGGGGCACGAGCAGTACTTC | CASSQVSSRGHEQYF
NA | TRBJ2-5 | TRBV19 | TRBD2 | TGTGCCAGTAGTCCGGGACTAGCGGGAGAAATGTACCAAGAGACCCAGTACTTC | CASSPGLAGEMYQETQYF